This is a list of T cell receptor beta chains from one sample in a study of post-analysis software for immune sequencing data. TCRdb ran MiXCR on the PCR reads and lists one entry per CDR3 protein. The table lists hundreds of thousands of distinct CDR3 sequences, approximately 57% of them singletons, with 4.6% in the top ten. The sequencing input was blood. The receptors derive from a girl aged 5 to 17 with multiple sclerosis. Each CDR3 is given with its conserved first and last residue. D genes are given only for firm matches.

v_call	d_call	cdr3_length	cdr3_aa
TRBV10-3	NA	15	CAISDLGRGVYGYTF
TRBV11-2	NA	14	CASSSPTGANVLTF
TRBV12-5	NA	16	CASGFSRASLRYGYTF
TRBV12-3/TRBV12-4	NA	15	CASSLGAGSGPVQYF
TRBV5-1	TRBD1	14	CASSLGDRGNIQYF
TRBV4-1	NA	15	CASSQVRGGAVGYTF
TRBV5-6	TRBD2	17	CASSPGLAGRYQETQYF
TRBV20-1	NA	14	CSARDQGISYEQYF
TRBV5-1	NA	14	CASSFRGDQETQYF
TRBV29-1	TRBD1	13	CSVPDRGGNEQYF
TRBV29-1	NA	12	CSVRRGTDGYTF
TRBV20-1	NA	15	CSASQRGPSYNEQFF
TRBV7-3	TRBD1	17	CASSLGIPGGFIYEQYF
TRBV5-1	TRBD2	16	CASSVAGTSGTGTQYF
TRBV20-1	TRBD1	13	CSARSGTVYEQYF
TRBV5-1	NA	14	CASSLARGTETQYF
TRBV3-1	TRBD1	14	CASTRTGWSSPLHF
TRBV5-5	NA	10	CASGWDEQYF
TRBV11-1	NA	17	CASSPGGHRVPTDTQYF
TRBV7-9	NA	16	CASSSNSGYPYNEQFF
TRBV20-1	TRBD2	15	CSASRREGAYNEQFF
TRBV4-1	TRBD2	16	CASSRTGTSGIDEQYF
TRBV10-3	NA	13	CAISSTGTGEQYF
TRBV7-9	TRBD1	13	CANSLGQAYDYTF
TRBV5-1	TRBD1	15	CASPRTGGFTDTQYF
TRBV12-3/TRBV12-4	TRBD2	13	CASRRTSGSEQFF
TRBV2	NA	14	CASSVVTGIYEQYF
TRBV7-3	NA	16	CASSLTSGASYNEQFF
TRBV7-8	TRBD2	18	CASSLATSGLAAKNIQYF
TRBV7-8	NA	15	CASQDAGTRWETQYF
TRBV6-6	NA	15	CASSYERVGANVLTF
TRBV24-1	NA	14	CATSDSLRGDTQYF
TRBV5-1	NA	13	CASSLAIPETQYF
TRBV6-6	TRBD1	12	CASKGGPYEQYF
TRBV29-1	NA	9	CSIVPGYTF
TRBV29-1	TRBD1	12	CSVDRGLVEQFF
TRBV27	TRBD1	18	CASSPFIPGTGVNYGYTF
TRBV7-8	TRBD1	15	CASSRQGASTDTQYF
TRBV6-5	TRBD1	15	CASMGVGTGYYEQYF
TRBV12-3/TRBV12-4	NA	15	CASTPQAGARDGYTF
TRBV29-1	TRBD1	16	CSVDSGTGLAKNIQYF
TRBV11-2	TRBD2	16	CASSLDQGSGREEQFF
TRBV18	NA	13	CASSPRGSDGYTF